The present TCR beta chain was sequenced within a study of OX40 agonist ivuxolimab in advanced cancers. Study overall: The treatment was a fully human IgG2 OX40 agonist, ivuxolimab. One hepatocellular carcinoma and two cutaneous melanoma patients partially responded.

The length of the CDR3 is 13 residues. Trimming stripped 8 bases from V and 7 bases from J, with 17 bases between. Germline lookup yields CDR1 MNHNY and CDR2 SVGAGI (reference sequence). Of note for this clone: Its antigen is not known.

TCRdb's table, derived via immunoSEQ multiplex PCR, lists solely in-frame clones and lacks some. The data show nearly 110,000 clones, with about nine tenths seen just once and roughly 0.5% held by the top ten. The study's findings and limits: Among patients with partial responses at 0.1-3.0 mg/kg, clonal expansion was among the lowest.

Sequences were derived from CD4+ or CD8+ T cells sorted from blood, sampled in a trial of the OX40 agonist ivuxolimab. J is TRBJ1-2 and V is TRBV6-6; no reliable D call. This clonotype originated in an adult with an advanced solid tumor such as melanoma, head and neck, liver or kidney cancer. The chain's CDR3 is CASCAGSGGGYTF. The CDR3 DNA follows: TGTGCCAGCTGTGCAGGATCCGGTGGTGGCTACACCTTC.